This T cell receptor beta chain was sequenced during a study of vaccination effects on CD4 cells after COVID-19. Comments on this clone: Its antigen is as yet unknown.

Antigen-specific CD4+ T cells were expanded with viral peptide pools in the ViraFEST assay before sequencing. Investigators separated out CD4+ T cells once around nine days of culture had passed. Testing of the vaccine recipients showed negative nucleocapsid antibodies and no prior SARS-CoV-2 infection. PBMC were cultured at a few million per well with roughly 10 IU/ml IL-2 and about 9.4 ug/ml peptides. Study-level points and caveats: Late in the post-vaccination period, infection-induced and vaccine-induced clones underwent marked clonal contraction.

Only in-frame clones appear in the TCRdb table, and some are missing; sequencing was by immunoSEQ multiplex PCR. The sample contains tens of thousands of clones, over 70% of which appear only once. The source of this sequence is a human donor who received a COVID-19 vaccine. Source: CD4+ T cells from PBMCs cultured with SARS-CoV-2 spike peptides, taken before COVID-19 vaccination.

CDR3 in amino acids: CASSISGAASYNEQFF. The CDR3 DNA reads as TGTGCCAGCAGCATTAGCGGGGCCGCCTCCTACAATGAGCAGTTCTTC. V gene TRBV7-2 combines with J gene TRBJ2-1, with TRBD2 identical over 8 bases. CDR1 is SGHTA, CDR2 FQGNSA, per germline. Trimming removed 5 bases from V and 0 bases from J; junction bases left unmatched: 6. The CDR3 is 16 residues long. The full variable domain, with the rest looked up from reference TRBV7-2 and TRBJ2-1, is GAGVSQSPSNKVTEKGKDVELRCDPISGHTALYWYRQSLGQGLEFLIYFQGNSAPDKSGLPSDRFSAERTGGSVSTLTIQRTQQEDSAVYLCASSISGAASYNEQFFGPGTRLTVL.